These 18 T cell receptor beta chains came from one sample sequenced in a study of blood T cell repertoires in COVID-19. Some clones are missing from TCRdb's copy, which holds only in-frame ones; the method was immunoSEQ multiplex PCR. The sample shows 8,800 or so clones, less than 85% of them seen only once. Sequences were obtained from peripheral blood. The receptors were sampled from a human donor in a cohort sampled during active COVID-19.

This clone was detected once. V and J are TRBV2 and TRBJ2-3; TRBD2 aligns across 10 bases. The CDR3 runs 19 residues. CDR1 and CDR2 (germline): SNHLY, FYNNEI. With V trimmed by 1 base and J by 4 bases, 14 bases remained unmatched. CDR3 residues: CASSEGDGLAGALADTQYF. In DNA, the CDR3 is TGTGCCAGCAGTGAAGGGGACGGTCTAGCGGGAGCCTTGGCAGATACGCAGTATTTT. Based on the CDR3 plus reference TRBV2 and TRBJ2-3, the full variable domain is EPEVTQTPSHQVTQMGQEVILRCVPISNHLYFYWYRQILGQKVEFLVSFYNNEISEKSEIFDDQFSVERPDGSNFTLKIRSTKLEDSAMYFCASSEGDGLAGALADTQYFGPGTRLTVL.

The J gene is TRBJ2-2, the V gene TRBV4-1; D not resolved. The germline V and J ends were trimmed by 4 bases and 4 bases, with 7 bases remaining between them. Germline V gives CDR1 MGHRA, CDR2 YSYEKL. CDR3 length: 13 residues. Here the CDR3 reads CASSPFSTGELFF. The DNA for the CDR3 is TGCGCCAGCAGCCCATTTTCCACCGGGGAGCTGTTTTTT.

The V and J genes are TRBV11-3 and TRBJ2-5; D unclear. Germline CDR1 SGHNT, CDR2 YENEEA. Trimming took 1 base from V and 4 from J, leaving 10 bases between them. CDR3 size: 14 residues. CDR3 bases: TGTGCCAGCAGCTTAGGGAGTGCCCCAGAGACCCAGTACTTC. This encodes CASSLGSAPETQYF. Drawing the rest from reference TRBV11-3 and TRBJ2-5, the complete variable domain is EAGVVQSPRYKIIEKKQPVAFWCNPISGHNTLYWYLQNLGQGPELLIRYENEEAVDDSQLPKDRFSAERLKGVDSTLKIQPAELGDSAVYLCASSLGSAPETQYFGPGTRLLVL.

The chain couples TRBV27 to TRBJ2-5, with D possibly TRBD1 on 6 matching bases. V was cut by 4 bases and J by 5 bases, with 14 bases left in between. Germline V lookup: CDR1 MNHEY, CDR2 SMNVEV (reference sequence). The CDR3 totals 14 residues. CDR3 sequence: CASSSWGLGETQYF. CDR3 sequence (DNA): TGTGCCAGCAGTTCCTGGGGGCTCGGGGAGACCCAGTACTTC.

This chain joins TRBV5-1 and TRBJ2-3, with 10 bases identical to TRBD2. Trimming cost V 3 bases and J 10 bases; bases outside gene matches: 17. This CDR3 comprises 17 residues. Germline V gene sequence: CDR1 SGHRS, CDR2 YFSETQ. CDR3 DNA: TGCGCCAGCAGCTGGACCCTCGCTAGCGGGGGTGAGGGGGCGCAGTATTTT. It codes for CASSWTLASGGEGAQYF.

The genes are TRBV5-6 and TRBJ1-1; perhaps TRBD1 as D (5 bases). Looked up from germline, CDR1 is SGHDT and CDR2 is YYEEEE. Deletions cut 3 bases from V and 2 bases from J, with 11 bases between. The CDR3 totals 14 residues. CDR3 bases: TGTGCCAGCAGCTATAGGGGCTCCAACACTGAAGCTTTCTTT. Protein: CASSYRGSNTEAFF.

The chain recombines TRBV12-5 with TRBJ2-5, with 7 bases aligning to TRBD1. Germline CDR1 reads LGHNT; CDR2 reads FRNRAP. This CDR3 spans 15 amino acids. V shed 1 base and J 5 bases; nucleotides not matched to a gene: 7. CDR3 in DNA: TGTGCTAGTGGTTTGGGACAGGGCATTTGGGAGACCCAGTACTTC. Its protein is CASGLGQGIWETQYF.

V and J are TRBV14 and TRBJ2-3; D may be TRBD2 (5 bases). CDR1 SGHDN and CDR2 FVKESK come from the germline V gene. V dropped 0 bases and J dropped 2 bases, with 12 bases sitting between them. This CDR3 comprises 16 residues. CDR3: CASSQDTRLLTDTQYF. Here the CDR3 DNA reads TGTGCCAGCAGCCAAGACACTAGACTACTCACAGATACGCAGTATTTT.

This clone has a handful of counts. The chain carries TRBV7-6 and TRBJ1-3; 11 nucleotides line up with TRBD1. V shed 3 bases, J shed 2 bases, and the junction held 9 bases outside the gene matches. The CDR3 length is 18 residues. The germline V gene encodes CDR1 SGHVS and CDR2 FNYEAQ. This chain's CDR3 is CASSLAGTGGRPGNTIYF. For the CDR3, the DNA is TGTGCCAGCAGCTTGGCCGGGACAGGGGGACGACCTGGAAACACCATATATTTT.

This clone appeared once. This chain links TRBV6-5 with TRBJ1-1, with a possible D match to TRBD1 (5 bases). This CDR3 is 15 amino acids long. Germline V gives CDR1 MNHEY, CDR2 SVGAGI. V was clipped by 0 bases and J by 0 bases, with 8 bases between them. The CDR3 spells CASSYSRVLNTEAFF. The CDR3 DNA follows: TGTGCCAGCAGTTACTCCAGGGTACTGAACACTGAAGCTTTCTTT.

The CDR3 sequence: CASSSQVGGFQETQYF. CDR3 in DNA: TGTGCCAGCAGCTCACAAGTGGGAGGGTTCCAAGAGACCCAGTACTTC. This rearrangement joins TRBV11-2 to TRBJ2-5; 7 bases are a match to TRBD2. The length of the CDR3 is 16 residues. Germline V gene sequence: CDR1 SGHAT, CDR2 FQNNGV. Germline trimming cut 4 bases from V and 1 base from J; bases unmatched to any gene: 9.

CDR3 sequence reads: CASSPDTRAQGALGYGYTF. The CDR3 DNA sequence: TGCGCCAGCAGCCCAGACACCAGGGCGCAAGGAGCCTTAGGGTATGGCTACACCTTC. The genes are TRBV4-3 and TRBJ1-2; D might be TRBD1 (5 bases). The CDR3 runs to 19 residues. Trimming removed 4 bases at V and 5 bases at J, with 29 bases between. CDR1 LGHNA and CDR2 YSLEER come from the germline V gene.

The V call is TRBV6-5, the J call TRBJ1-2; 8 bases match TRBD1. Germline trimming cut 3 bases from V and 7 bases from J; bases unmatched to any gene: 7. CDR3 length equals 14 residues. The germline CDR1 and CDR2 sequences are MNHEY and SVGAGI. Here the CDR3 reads CASSYSGQGSGYTF. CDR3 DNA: TGTGCCAGCAGTTATTCCGGACAGGGTTCTGGCTACACCTTC.

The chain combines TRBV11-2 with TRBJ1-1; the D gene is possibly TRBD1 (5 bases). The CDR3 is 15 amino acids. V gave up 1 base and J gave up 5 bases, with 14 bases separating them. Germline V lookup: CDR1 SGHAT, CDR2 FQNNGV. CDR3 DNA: TGTGCCAGCAGCTTAGTGCGGGGACGAGGAACTGAAGCTTTCTTT. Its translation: CASSLVRGRGTEAFF.

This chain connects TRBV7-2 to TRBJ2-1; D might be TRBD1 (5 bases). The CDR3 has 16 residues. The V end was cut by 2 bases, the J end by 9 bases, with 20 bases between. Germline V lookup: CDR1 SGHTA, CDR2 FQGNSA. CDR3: CASSLKGSGWFFEQFF. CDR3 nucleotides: TGTGCCAGCAGCTTAAAGGGGTCAGGGTGGTTTTTTGAGCAGTTCTTC.

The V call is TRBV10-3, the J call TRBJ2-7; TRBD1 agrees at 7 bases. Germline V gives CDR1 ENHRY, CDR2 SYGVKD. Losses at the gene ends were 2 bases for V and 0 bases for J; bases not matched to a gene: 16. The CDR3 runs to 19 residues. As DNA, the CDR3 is TGTGCCATCAGTGAGCACCGGGACAGCTTATCTAGGAGCTCCTACGAGCAGTACGTC. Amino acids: CAISEHRDSLSRSSYEQYV.

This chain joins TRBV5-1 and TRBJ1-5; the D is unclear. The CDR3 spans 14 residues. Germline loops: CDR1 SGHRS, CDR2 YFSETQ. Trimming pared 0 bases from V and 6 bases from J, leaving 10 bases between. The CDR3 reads CASSLGSEGQPQHF. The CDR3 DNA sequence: TGCGCCAGCAGCTTGGGAAGCGAGGGTCAGCCCCAGCATTTT.

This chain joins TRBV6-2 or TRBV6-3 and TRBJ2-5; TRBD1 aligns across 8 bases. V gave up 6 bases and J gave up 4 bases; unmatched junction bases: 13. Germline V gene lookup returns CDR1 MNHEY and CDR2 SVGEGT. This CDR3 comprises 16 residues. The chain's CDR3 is CASSRGQGIAGETQYF. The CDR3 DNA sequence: TGTGCCAGCAGCAGAGGACAGGGAATAGCCGGAGAGACCCAGTACTTC.